This T cell receptor (beta chain) was sequenced for a study of cytomegalovirus exposure and HLA in healthy donors. About the study: Early release data held 80 million to 100 million unique TCRs from HLA-typed donors.

Broader study findings: Accurate prediction of HLA-A and HLA-B alleles (for most subjects) was reportedly achieved from TCR beta sequences. Rare TCR sequences dominated, though some public TCRs recurred in many donors.

Germline V gene sequence: CDR1 MRHNA, CDR2 SNTAGT. The CDR3 runs 13 residues. V shed 3 bases and J shed 4 bases, with 9 bases lying between them. Primers included in the PCR were 60 Vbeta and 13 Jbeta primers. In the authors' methods: About 12 million shared chains were among the approximately 82 million unique TCR beta chains that a later analysis counted. Using immunoSEQ multiplex PCR, the repertoire was profiled, and TCRdb retains in-frame clones only, with some absent. D and trimming were read from the DNA, whereas the V and J calls and clone size are those reported in that table. The sample yields 80,000 or so clones, 70% to 85% seen once. Of note for this clone: What it recognizes is unknown.

V usage is TRBV6-4 and J usage is TRBJ1-1; the D gene is possibly TRBD1 (6 bases). Sequencing was performed on PBMCs. The receptor comes from a woman aged 40 to 50 in good health and CMV-seronegative. The CDR3 reads CASSEQGGTEAFF. CDR3 in DNA: TGTGCCAGCAGTGAACAGGGCGGCACTGAAGCTTTCTTT.